The 16 T cell receptor beta chains in this list originate from one sample, sequenced in a study of identical twins listed by TCRdb under 2016. Libraries were constructed by 5' RACE. TCRdb names Illumina HiSeq 2000 as the instrument used. TCRdb reran the public reads through fastp at Q25 and MiXCR, keeping productive beta chains. Each CDR3 protein gets just one entry, which takes the most common genes and DNA from the rows behind it. The sample table shows about 1.7 million distinct CDR3 sequences, and under 35% are seen once. Approximately 0.29% of the sample is in the top ten clones. Specimen: cord blood. These receptors were collected from a newborn girl in good health.

The V call is TRBV10-3, the J call TRBJ1-5; a possible D gene is TRBD1 (6 bases). CDR3 length equals 14 residues. Trimming left V 4 bases short and J 4 bases short, with 11 bases between. From germline, CDR1 is ENHRY and CDR2 SYGVKD. CDR3 coding DNA: TGTGCCATCAGTGGGGACAACCCTAATCAGCCCCAGCATTTT. It codes for CAISGDNPNQPQHF.

The table lists this clonotype with a few counts. The J gene is TRBJ2-1, the V gene TRBV28; D call uncertain. Germline V CDR1 and CDR2: MDHEN, SYDVKM. This CDR3 has 11 amino acids. This CDR3 reads CAFGGYNEQFF. The CDR3 DNA reads as TGTGCATTCGGCGGCTACAATGAGCAGTTCTTC.

This chain uses TRBV3-1 with TRBJ2-1; TRBD1 is a possible D gene (6 bases). CDR1 and CDR2 from the germline V gene are LGHDT and YNNKEL (reference sequence). The CDR3 is 13 residues long. Trimming removed 4 bases at V and 9 bases at J, with 13 bases between. CDR3: CASSPGDRPEQFF. The CDR3 nucleotides read TGTGCCAGCAGCCCTGGCGACAGGCCTGAGCAGTTCTTC.

The chain recombines TRBV7-2 with TRBJ2-3; 7 bases match TRBD1. Near its end, the DNA agrees better with TRBJ1-5, so the J call may be wrong. Germline V gene data show CDR1 as SGHTA and CDR2 as FQGNSA. The CDR3 totals 16 residues. The DNA for the CDR3 is TGTGCCAGCAGCTTAGCGGGGCTAGGGGGCGCAGATACGCAGCATTTT. The encoded protein is CASSLAGLGGADTQHF.

The chain is built from TRBV11-2 and TRBJ1-1, with 9 bases matching TRBD1. The CDR3 is 18 amino acids. The J segment lost 4 bases and the V segment lost 5 bases, leaving 17 bases of the junction unmatched. CDR1 and CDR2 from the germline V gene are SGHAT and FQNNGV. CDR3 sequence: CASSPRSRDREFGTEAFF. In DNA, the CDR3 is TGTGCCAGCAGCCCAAGAAGCCGGGACAGGGAATTTGGCACTGAAGCTTTCTTT.

This chain links TRBV29-1 with TRBJ2-5; TRBD1 matches 8 bases. With 5 bases clipped from V and 11 bases from J, the junction kept 7 bases outside the gene matches. The CDR3 is made up of 11 amino acids. Germline lookup yields CDR1 SQVTM and CDR2 ANQGSEA. The CDR3: CSVRDRNEQYF. The CDR3 DNA follows: TGCAGCGTTCGGGACAGGAATGAGCAGTACTTC.

This clonotype was observed a few times. The CDR3 nucleotides are TGCAGTGCTATACTCGGAGGAAACATTCAGTACTTC. Translation gives CSAILGGNIQYF. V is TRBV20-1 and J is TRBJ2-4; D might be TRBD2 (5 bases). Trimming stripped 4 bases from V and 6 bases from J, with 10 bases between. The germline V gene encodes CDR1 DFQATT and CDR2 SNEGSKA (reference sequence). The length of the CDR3 is 12 residues.

Notes on this clonotype: A much larger clone lies a single base off, so this may be a read error. This chain connects TRBV4-1 to TRBJ2-1; D ambiguous. CDR3 size: 14 residues. Germline CDR1 and CDR2: MGHRA and YSYEKL. CDR3 sequence: CASSQGGPYSEQFF. In nucleotides, the CDR3 is TGCGCCAGCAGCCAGGGCGGACCCTACAGTGAGCAGTTCTTC.

This chain uses TRBV20-1 with TRBJ1-2; no reliable D call. Trimming removed 3 bases at V and 4 bases at J, with 12 bases between. The CDR3 has 13 residues. The germline gives CDR1 DFQATT, CDR2 SNEGSKA (reference sequence). CDR3 in DNA: TGCAGTGCTAGCCCCACAGTACGCTATGGCTACACCTTC. Its protein product is CSASPTVRYGYTF.

This clonotype showed up many times. V is TRBV29-1 and J is TRBJ2-1; 9 bases match TRBD2. CDR1 is SQVTM and CDR2 is ANQGSEA in the germline V gene. The J segment lost 3 bases and the V segment lost 4 bases, leaving 10 bases of the junction unmatched. This CDR3 region has 16 residues. CDR3 sequence (DNA): TGCAGCGTTGCCCCTCGGCTAGCGGGGATCTACAATGAGCAGTTCTTC. Protein sequence: CSVAPRLAGIYNEQFF.

The genes are TRBV2 and TRBJ2-1; possibly TRBD1 or TRBD2 for D (5 bases each). The J call may be wrong; the DNA end is better matched by TRBJ2-7. The CDR3 totals 13 residues. Germline values: CDR1 SNHLY, CDR2 FYNNEI. The CDR3 reads CASKLGAYNEQYF. CDR3 in DNA: TGTGCCAGCAAACTAGGGGCCTACAATGAGCAGTACTTC.

The table lists this clonotype with a few counts. The chain links TRBV24-1 to TRBJ2-1; TRBD2 agrees at 7 bases. The CDR3 spans 13 residues. Trimming at V came to 0 bases and at J to 8 bases, leaving 0 bases not matched to a gene. Germline V gene sequence: CDR1 KGHDR, CDR2 SFDVKD. CDR3 residues: CATSDLTSDEQFF. In nucleotides, the CDR3 is TGTGCCACCAGTGATTTGACTAGCGATGAGCAGTTCTTC.

This clonotype was seen a handful of times. The chain is built from TRBV19 and TRBJ2-1; D is possibly TRBD2 (6 bases). The CDR3 runs 16 residues. The germline V gene has CDR1 LNHDA and CDR2 SQIVND (reference sequence). V was pared by 7 bases and J by 7 bases, with 23 bases between. This CDR3 is CASTPTSSSWGNEQFF. The CDR3 coding sequence is TGTGCCAGTACCCCGACTAGTTCTAGTTGGGGGAATGAGCAGTTCTTC.

The table lists this clonotype with a few counts. The CDR3 DNA reads TGCAGTGCTAGTGTTATACCCGGGACTAGCGGGCCCACAGATACGCAGTATTTT. Amino acids: CSASVIPGTSGPTDTQYF. V gene TRBV20-1 combines with J gene TRBJ2-3; 12 nucleotides match TRBD2. The germline CDR1 and CDR2 sequences are DFQATT and SNEGSKA (reference sequence). The CDR3 length is 18 residues. Unmatched junction bases numbered 12, after V lost 3 bases and J lost 2 bases.

The chain is built from TRBV9 and TRBJ2-3; D gene unclear. V was clipped by 2 bases and J by 7 bases, with 14 bases between them. This CDR3 region has 14 residues. The germline CDR1 and CDR2 sequences are SGDLS and YYNGEE. The CDR3 region is CASSVSAWVHTQYF. DNA for the CDR3: TGTGCCAGCAGCGTTTCCGCGTGGGTTCATACGCAGTATTTT.

The chain recombines TRBV4-1 with TRBJ1-2, with TRBD1 identical over 7 bases. Trimming took 0 bases from V and 4 from J; bases not matched to a gene: 5. Germline assignment: CDR1 MGHRA and CDR2 YSYEKL. This CDR3 region has 15 residues. CDR3 in DNA: TGCGCCAGCAGCCAAGATGGACAGGTCTCCTATGGCTACACCTTC. It codes for CASSQDGQVSYGYTF.